This T cell receptor (beta chain) came from a study of tissue T cells after allogeneic stem cell transplantation. Comments on this clone: What it binds is not known. Any gene name here is a mouse gene name. The CDR3 end falls 1 residue outside the read, so it is completed with the germline J gene.

Time point denoted: mouse harvest day 7 after allogeneic transplant. Mouse grafts combined 10^7 T-cell-depleted bone marrow cells with 10^6 splenic CD5+ T cells. In germline, CDR1 is MNHDT, CDR2 YYDKIL. The CDR3 spans 14 residues. Trimming took 5 bases from V and 3 from J; bases not matched to a gene: 4. Points from the study as a whole: In patients and mice, blood and spleen missed much of tissue repertoire.

Profiling relied on immunoSEQ multiplex PCR, and the TCRdb table lists in-frame clones only, not all of them. The data show approximately 6,200 clones, approximately 45% seen once. Sequencing used skin. The V call is TRBV17, the J call TRBJ2-1; 7 bases agree with TRBD2. This receptor was identified in a female BALB/c mouse given C57BL/6 T cells with graft-versus-host disease after an allogeneic hematopoietic cell transplant. The CDR3 sequence is CASSRGGTYAEQFF. The sequenced part of the CDR3 DNA is TGTGCTAGCAGTCGGGGGGGGACCTATGCTGAGCAGTTC.